The 17 T cell receptor beta chains given below trace back to one sample, sequenced in a study of OX40 agonist ivuxolimab in advanced cancers. Here immunoSEQ multiplex PCR was the method, and the copy in TCRdb shows in-frame clones only, minus some. Among about 69,000 clones listed, under 95% were seen once. The source material was CD4+ or CD8+ T cells sorted from blood, sampled in a trial of the OX40 agonist ivuxolimab. The receptors were gathered from an adult with an advanced solid tumor such as melanoma, head and neck, liver or kidney cancer.

The chain uses TRBV10-3 and TRBJ2-2, with a possible D match to TRBD1 (5 bases). Trimming pared 4 bases from V and 7 bases from J, leaving 13 bases between. Germline assignment: CDR1 ENHRY and CDR2 SYGVKD. The CDR3 is made up of 14 amino acids. CDR3 sequence: CAISGAGLDGELFF. In DNA, the CDR3 is TGTGCCATCAGTGGGGCAGGGTTGGACGGGGAGCTGTTTTTT.

The CDR3 region is CASSSTSAGAKNIQYF. CDR3 coding DNA: TGTGCCAGCAGCTCGACTAGCGCGGGGGCCAAAAACATTCAGTACTTC. J is TRBJ2-4 and V is TRBV13, with TRBD2 identical over 8 bases. The CDR3 contains 16 residues. Germline V gene data show CDR1 as PRHDT and CDR2 as FYEKMQ (reference sequence). Trimming cost V 4 bases and J 1 base; bases outside gene matches: 6.

This clone was observed once. This chain joins TRBV15 and TRBJ2-7; TRBD1 matches 9 bases. Losses at the gene ends were 9 bases for V and 2 bases for J; bases not matched to a gene: 5. The germline V gene encodes CDR1 LNHNV and CDR2 YYDKDF (reference sequence). The CDR3 runs to 13 residues. CDR3 bases: TGTGCCACGTCGGACAGGGGCACCTACGAGCAGTACTTC. This gives the protein CATSDRGTYEQYF.

The V call is TRBV30, the J call TRBJ1-5, with TRBD1 matching 8 bases. Looked up from germline, CDR1 is GTSNPN and CDR2 is SVGIG (reference sequence). The CDR3 is made up of 14 amino acids. Trimming cost V 1 base and J 6 bases; bases outside gene matches: 5. Here the CDR3 DNA reads TGTGCCTGGAGTGCTGGACAGGGAGGTCAGCCCCAGCATTTT. Protein sequence: CAWSAGQGGQPQHF.

Remarks on this clone: One end of the junction fails to match germline, which may point to a read error. The chain joins TRBV7-7 to TRBJ2-1; a possible D gene is TRBD1 (6 bases). Germline V gives CDR1 SSHAT, CDR2 FNYEAQ (reference sequence). The CDR3 consists of 13 residues. CDR3 sequence reads: CASSFTQGNEQFF. DNA for the CDR3: TGTGCTAGCAGCTTTACACAGGGCAATGAGCAGTTCTTC.

This CDR3 is CASSGGTSGGAETQYF. For the CDR3, the DNA is TGTGCCAGCAGCGGAGGGACTAGCGGGGGGGCGGAGACCCAGTACTTC. The J gene is TRBJ2-5, the V gene TRBV7-9; 16 bases map to TRBD2. V was pared by 5 bases and J by 5 bases, with 5 bases of the junction left unmatched. This CDR3 is built from 16 residues. Germline CDR1 is SEHNR and CDR2 is FQNEAQ (reference sequence).

The rearrangement links TRBV7-6 to TRBJ2-3, with 11 bases identical to TRBD2. Germline assignment: CDR1 SGHVS and CDR2 FNYEAQ. V lost 3 bases to trimming and J lost 3 bases; unmatched junction nucleotides: 8. The CDR3 covers 17 residues. Written as DNA, the CDR3 is TGTGCCAGCAGCTTGGAATATAGCGGGGGGGCAACAGATACGCAGTATTTT. Translation: CASSLEYSGGATDTQYF.

The rearrangement links TRBV4-3 to TRBJ2-1, with D unclear. Trimming took 0 bases from V and 6 from J, leaving 9 bases between them. CDR3 length equals 14 residues. Germline V gives CDR1 LGHNA, CDR2 YSLEER. The CDR3: CASSQDHGINEQFF. The CDR3, as DNA: TGCGCCAGCAGCCAAGATCATGGCATCAATGAGCAGTTCTTC.

This clone was picked up one time. The chain uses TRBV29-1 and TRBJ2-7; D possibly corresponds to TRBD1 (5 bases). There are 12 residues in the CDR3. Germline V gene sequence: CDR1 SQVTM, CDR2 ANQGSEA. With 6 bases removed from V and 4 bases from J, the gap between germline ends came to 13 bases. The CDR3: CSVALQGYEQYF. DNA for the CDR3: TGCAGCGTCGCTCTCCAGGGATACGAGCAGTACTTC.

The J gene is TRBJ2-3, the V gene TRBV29-1, with 10 nucleotides matching TRBD2. CDR3 size: 19 residues. Germline CDR1 is SQVTM and CDR2 is ANQGSEA. Germline trimming cut 0 bases from V and 6 bases from J; bases unmatched to any gene: 18. The DNA of the CDR3 is TGCAGCGTTGAAGATGTGCTAGCGGGAGCCGCCACTAGTTCTGATACGCAGTATTTT. Protein product: CSVEDVLAGAATSSDTQYF.

The CDR3 DNA follows: TGTGCCAGCAGCTTCTTCGGACGGATCGTCTATGGCTACACCTTC. This gives the protein CASSFFGRIVYGYTF. The genes are TRBV5-6 and TRBJ1-2, with no clear D. Germline V gene lookup returns CDR1 SGHDT and CDR2 YYEEEE. CDR3 length: 15 residues. With 2 bases removed from V and 4 bases from J, the gap between germline ends came to 15 bases.

This clone has only one observation. The chain carries TRBV29-1 and TRBJ1-2; possibly TRBD1 for D (5 bases). Trimming removed 1 base from V and 4 bases from J, with 7 bases in between. CDR3 length: 12 residues. From germline, CDR1 is SQVTM and CDR2 ANQGSEA. The CDR3 coding sequence is TGCAGCGTTGAAGGACAGCCCTATGGCTACACCTTC. The encoded protein is CSVEGQPYGYTF.

The V and J genes are TRBV7-8 and TRBJ1-2; 7 bases agree with TRBD1. V dropped 5 bases and J dropped 2; count of bases not matched to a gene: 8. The CDR3 is made up of 15 amino acids. Per the germline V gene, CDR1 is SGHVS and CDR2 is FQNEAQ. The CDR3 protein is CASSPSRGLNYGYTF. Written as DNA, the CDR3 is TGTGCCAGCAGCCCGAGTAGGGGGCTCAACTATGGCTACACCTTC.

This clone was recorded a few times. The chain couples TRBV30 to TRBJ1-1; the match to TRBD1 covers 7 bases. The CDR3 extends over 13 amino acids. With 3 bases clipped from V and 4 bases from J, the junction kept 5 bases outside the gene matches. The germline CDR1 and CDR2 sequences are GTSNPN and SVGIG (reference sequence). DNA of the CDR3: TGTGCCTGGAGGGCACAGGGGTCCACTGAAGCTTTCTTT. It specifies CAWRAQGSTEAFF.

Comment on this clone: Other DNA sequences of this sample code for an identical CDR3. The rearrangement joins TRBV9 to TRBJ2-1; D could derive from TRBD1 or TRBD2 (5 bases each). CDR3 length equals 12 residues. V was shortened by 0 bases and J by 8 bases, with 6 bases between the two germline ends. Germline lookup yields CDR1 SGDLS and CDR2 YYNGEE. The CDR3 is CASSVGGDEQFF. CDR3 DNA: TGTGCCAGCAGCGTAGGAGGGGATGAGCAGTTCTTC.

The chain employs TRBV13 and TRBJ2-7, with 7 bases identical to TRBD1. This CDR3 spans 15 amino acids. The V gene end was trimmed by 5 bases and the J gene end by 3 bases; junction bases not matched to a gene: 10. From germline, CDR1 is PRHDT and CDR2 FYEKMQ (reference sequence). CDR3 nucleotide sequence: TGTGCCAGCAGCCGACAGGGCCCCACACTCTACGAGCAGTACTTC. As protein: CASSRQGPTLYEQYF. Drawing the rest from reference TRBV13 and TRBJ2-7, the complete variable domain is AAGVIQSPRHLIKEKRETATLKCYPIPRHDTVYWYQQGPGQDPQFLISFYEKMQSDKGSIPDRFSAQQFSDYHSELNMSSLELGDSALYFCASSRQGPTLYEQYFGPGTRLTVT.

This sequence joins TRBV4-2 and TRBJ2-5; D gene unclear. Germline-derived CDR1 and CDR2 are LGHNA and YNFKEQ. Trimming took 0 bases from V and 3 from J, leaving 8 bases between them. The CDR3 is 14 residues long. CDR3 sequence reads: CASSQDKSEETQYF. The CDR3 bases are TGTGCCAGCAGCCAAGATAAGTCGGAAGAGACCCAGTACTTC.